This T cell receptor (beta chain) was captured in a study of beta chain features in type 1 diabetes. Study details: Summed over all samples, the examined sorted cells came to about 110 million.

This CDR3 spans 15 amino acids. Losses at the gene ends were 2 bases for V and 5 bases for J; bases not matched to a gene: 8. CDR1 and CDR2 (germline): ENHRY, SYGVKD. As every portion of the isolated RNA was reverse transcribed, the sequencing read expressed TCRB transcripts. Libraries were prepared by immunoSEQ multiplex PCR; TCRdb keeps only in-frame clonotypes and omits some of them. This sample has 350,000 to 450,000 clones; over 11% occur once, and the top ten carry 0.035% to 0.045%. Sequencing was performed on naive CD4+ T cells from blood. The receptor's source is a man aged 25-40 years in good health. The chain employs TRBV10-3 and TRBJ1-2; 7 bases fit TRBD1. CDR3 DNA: TGTGCCATCAGTGAGCGGGTCAGGGGGTCATATGGCTACACCTTC. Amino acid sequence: CAISERVRGSYGYTF.